The 7 T cell receptor beta chains given below trace back to one sample, sequenced in a study of cytomegalovirus exposure and HLA in healthy donors. The PCR was carried out with 60 Vbeta primers and 13 Jbeta primers. Using immunoSEQ multiplex PCR, the repertoire was profiled, and TCRdb retains in-frame clones only, with some absent. The sample lists about 160,000 clones, roughly 80% occurring once. The sequenced material came from PBMCs. Source of these receptors: a male donor in good health and CMV-seronegative.

This sequence joins TRBV6-5 and TRBJ1-1; D remains unclear. Deletions cut 8 bases from V and 4 bases from J, with 20 bases between. The CDR3 has 15 residues. Looked up from germline, CDR1 is MNHEY and CDR2 is SVGAGI. CDR3 amino acids: CASSRQFNEATEAFF. The CDR3 coding sequence is TGTGCCAGCTCGAGGCAGTTTAATGAGGCCACTGAAGCTTTCTTT.

Notes on this clone: The same CDR3 is also encoded by other DNA sequences in this sample. The V and J genes are TRBV9 and TRBJ1-2, with TRBD1 identical over 9 bases. This CDR3 is 14 amino acids long. The V gene end was trimmed by 3 bases and the J gene end by 0 bases; junction bases not matched to a gene: 0. The germline V gene encodes CDR1 SGDLS and CDR2 YYNGEE. CDR3 DNA: TGTGCCAGCAGCGGGACAGGGGCTAACTATGGCTACACCTTC. This encodes CASSGTGANYGYTF. Drawing the rest from reference TRBV9 and TRBJ1-2, the complete variable domain is DSGVTQTPKHLITATGQRVTLRCSPRSGDLSVYWYQQSLDQGLQFLIQYYNGEERAKGNILERFSAQQFPDLHSELNLSSLELGDSALYFCASSGTGANYGYTFGSGTRLTVV.

V usage is TRBV7-7 and J usage is TRBJ2-3; no clear D gene. The length of the CDR3 is 14 residues. Looked up from germline, CDR1 is SSHAT and CDR2 is FNYEAQ (reference sequence). Trimming took off 5 bases at V and 4 bases at J, with 13 bases between the two ends. The DNA for the CDR3 is TGTGCCAGCAGCCCCACCTGGGCGTCAGATACGCAGTATTTT. It translates to CASSPTWASDTQYF.

V gene TRBV30 combines with J gene TRBJ2-1; perhaps TRBD2 as D (5 bases). Per the germline V gene, CDR1 is GTSNPN and CDR2 is SVGIG (reference sequence). V lost 2 bases and J 3 bases, leaving 8 bases between the germline ends. This CDR3 contains 13 residues. The CDR3 is CAWSRADYNEQFF. CDR3 in DNA: TGTGCCTGGAGTAGAGCGGACTACAATGAGCAGTTCTTC. The complete variable domain, with remaining parts taken from reference TRBV30 and TRBJ2-1, reads SQTIHQWPATLVQPVGSPLSLECTVEGTSNPNLYWYRQAAGRGLQLLFYSVGIGQISSEVPQNLSASRPQDRQFILSSKKLLLSDSGFYLCAWSRADYNEQFFGPGTRLTVL.

This clone came up a few times. The chain joins TRBV27 to TRBJ1-5; unclear D gene. The ends were cut back, 2 bases at V and 1 base at J, with 3 bases in the middle. The germline gives CDR1 MNHEY, CDR2 SMNVEV (reference sequence). The CDR3 loop spans 13 amino acids. CDR3 in amino acids: CASSLSSNQPQHF. The DNA for the CDR3 is TGTGCCAGCAGTTTAAGCAGCAATCAGCCCCAGCATTTT.

The chain joins TRBV9 to TRBJ1-2; 10 nucleotides line up with TRBD1. The CDR3 is 14 residues long. The V gene end was trimmed by 4 bases and the J gene end by 2 bases; junction bases not matched to a gene: 2. CDR1 and CDR2 (germline): SGDLS, YYNGEE. CDR3 bases: TGTGCCAGCAGCCCGGGACAGGGGAACTATGGCTACACCTTC. Translating gives CASSPGQGNYGYTF.

For the CDR3, the DNA is TGTGCCAGCAGCTTGGTACAGGGACCCTACGAGCAGTACTTC. It encodes CASSLVQGPYEQYF. The chain employs TRBV5-5 and TRBJ2-7; the D gene is possibly TRBD1 (6 bases). The length of the CDR3 is 14 residues. V was pared by 0 bases and J by 2 bases, with 9 bases between. Germline CDR1 is SGHKS and CDR2 is YYEKEE (reference sequence).